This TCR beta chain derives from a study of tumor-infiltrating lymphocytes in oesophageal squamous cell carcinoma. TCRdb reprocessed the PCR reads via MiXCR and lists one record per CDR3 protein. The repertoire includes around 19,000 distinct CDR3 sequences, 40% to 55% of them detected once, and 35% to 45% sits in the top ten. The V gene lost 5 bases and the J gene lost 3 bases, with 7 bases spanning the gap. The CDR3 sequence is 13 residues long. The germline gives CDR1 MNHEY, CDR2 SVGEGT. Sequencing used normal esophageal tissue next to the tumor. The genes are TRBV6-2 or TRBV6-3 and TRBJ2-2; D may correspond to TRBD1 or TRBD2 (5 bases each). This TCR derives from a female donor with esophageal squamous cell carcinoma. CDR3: CASSGTHTGELFF. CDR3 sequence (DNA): TGTGCCAGCAGTGGGACCCACACCGGGGAGCTGTTTTTT.